This entry concerns a single TCR beta chain. Participant ages covered roughly 18 to 89 years across around 22 US areas. Which cohort a participant joined came from the clinical history participants gave. This CDR3 is built from 10 residues. V dropped 7 bases and J dropped 5 bases, with 5 bases sitting between them. Germline V gene lookup returns CDR1 MDHEN and CDR2 SYDVKM. This specimen comes from a study of blood T cell repertoires in COVID-19. Study in general: From the United States, Italy and Spain came samples of acute and convalescent COVID-19.

The method was immunoSEQ multiplex PCR; TCRdb's version includes in-frame clones alone and lacks a portion of them. The sample consists of 50,000 to 70,000 clones, 72% of them appearing once. The sequence derives from an older woman who had been exposed to COVID-19. This chain uses TRBV28 with TRBJ1-1; D is perhaps TRBD1 (5 bases). Sequencing was performed on PBMCs or T cells enriched from blood (not recorded which). CDR3 in amino acids: CASKGTEAFF. The DNA of the CDR3 is TGTGCCAGCAAGGGGACTGAAGCTTTCTTT.